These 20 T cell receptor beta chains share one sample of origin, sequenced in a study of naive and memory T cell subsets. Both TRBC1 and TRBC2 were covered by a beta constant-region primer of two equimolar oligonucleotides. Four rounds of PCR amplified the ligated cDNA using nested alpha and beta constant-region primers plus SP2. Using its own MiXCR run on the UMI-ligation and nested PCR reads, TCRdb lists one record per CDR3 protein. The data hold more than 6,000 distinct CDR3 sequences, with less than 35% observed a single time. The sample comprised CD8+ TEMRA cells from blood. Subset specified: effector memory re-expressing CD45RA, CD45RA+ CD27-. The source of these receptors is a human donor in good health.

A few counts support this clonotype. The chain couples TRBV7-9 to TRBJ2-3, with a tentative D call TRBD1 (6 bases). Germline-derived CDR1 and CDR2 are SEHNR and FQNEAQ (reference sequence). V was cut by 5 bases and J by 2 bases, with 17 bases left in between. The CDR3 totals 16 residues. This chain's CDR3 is CASSIPRQEITDTQYF. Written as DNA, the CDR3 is TGTGCCAGCAGCATACCCCGACAGGAGATCACAGATACGCAGTATTTT.

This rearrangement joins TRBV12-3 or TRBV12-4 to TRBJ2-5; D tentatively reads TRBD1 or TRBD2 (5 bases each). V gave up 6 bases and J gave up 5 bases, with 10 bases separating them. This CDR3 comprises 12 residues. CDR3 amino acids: CASRGVWETQYF. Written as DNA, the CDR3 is TGTGCCAGCAGGGGGGTGTGGGAGACCCAGTACTTC.

The CDR3: CASSARDRGYTEAFF. The CDR3 bases are TGTGCCAGCAGCGCACGGGACAGAGGTTACACTGAAGCTTTCTTT. The chain couples TRBV7-9 to TRBJ1-1, with TRBD1 identical over 7 bases. Germline V gene lookup returns CDR1 SEHNR and CDR2 FQNEAQ (reference sequence). The CDR3 totals 15 residues. With V trimmed by 5 bases and J by 3 bases, 9 bases remained unmatched.

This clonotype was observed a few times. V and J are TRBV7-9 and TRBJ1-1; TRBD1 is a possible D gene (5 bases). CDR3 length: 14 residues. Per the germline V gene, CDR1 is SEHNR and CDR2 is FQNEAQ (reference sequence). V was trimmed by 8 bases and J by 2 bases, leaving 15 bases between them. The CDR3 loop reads CASRGSGLNTEAFF. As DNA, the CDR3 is TGTGCCAGCCGGGGCAGTGGCTTAAACACTGAAGCTTTCTTT. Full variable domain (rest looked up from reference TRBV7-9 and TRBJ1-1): DTGVSQNPRHKITKRGQNVTFRCDPISEHNRLYWYRQTLGQGPEFLTYFQNEAQLEKSRLLSDRFSAERPKGSFSTLEIQRTEQGDSAMYLCASRGSGLNTEAFFGQGTRLTVV.

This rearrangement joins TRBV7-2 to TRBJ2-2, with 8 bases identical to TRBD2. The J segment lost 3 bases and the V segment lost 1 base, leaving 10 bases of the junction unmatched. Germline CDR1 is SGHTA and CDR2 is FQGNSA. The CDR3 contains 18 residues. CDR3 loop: CASSLVFAAGDDTGELFF. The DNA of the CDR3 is TGTGCCAGCAGCTTAGTATTCGCAGCGGGAGACGACACCGGGGAGCTGTTTTTT.

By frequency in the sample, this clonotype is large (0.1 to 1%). In DNA, the CDR3 is TGTGCCACCAGTGATGACCACCCCCCCACAGATACGCAGTATTTT. Protein sequence: CATSDDHPPTDTQYF. The J gene is TRBJ2-3, the V gene TRBV24-1; no clear D gene. This CDR3 is 15 amino acids long. V was pared by 3 bases and J by 2 bases, with 11 bases between. Germline CDR1 reads KGHDR; CDR2 reads SFDVKD.

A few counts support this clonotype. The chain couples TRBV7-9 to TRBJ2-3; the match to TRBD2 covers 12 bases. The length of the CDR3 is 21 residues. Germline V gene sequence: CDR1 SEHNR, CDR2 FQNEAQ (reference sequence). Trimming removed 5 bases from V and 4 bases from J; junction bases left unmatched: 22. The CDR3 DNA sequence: TGTGCCAGCAGCCCCCAGTTCGGAGGGGCTAGCGGGGGGGGGGCCCCAGATACGCAGTATTTT. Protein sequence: CASSPQFGGASGGGAPDTQYF.

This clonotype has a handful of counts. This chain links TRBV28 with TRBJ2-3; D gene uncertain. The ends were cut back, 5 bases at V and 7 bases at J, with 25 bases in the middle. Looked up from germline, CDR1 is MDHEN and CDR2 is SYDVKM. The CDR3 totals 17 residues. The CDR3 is CASSLRLPPYGKNTQYF. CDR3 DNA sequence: TGTGCCAGCAGTCTGAGGCTTCCCCCCTATGGCAAAAATACGCAGTATTTT.

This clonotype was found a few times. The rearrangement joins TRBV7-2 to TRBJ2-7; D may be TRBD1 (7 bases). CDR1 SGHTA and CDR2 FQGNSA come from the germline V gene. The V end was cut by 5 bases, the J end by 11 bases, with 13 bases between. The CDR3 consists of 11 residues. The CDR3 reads CASSAGGGEYF. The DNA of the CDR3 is TGTGCCAGCAGCGCAGGGGGAGGCGAGTACTTC.

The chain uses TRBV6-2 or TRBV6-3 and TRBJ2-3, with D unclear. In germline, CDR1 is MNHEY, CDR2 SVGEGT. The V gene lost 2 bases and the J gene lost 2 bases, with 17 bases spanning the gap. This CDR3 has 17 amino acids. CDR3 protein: CASSYPPDATLTDTQYF. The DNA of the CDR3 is TGTGCCAGCAGTTACCCCCCGGACGCGACACTCACAGATACGCAGTATTTT.

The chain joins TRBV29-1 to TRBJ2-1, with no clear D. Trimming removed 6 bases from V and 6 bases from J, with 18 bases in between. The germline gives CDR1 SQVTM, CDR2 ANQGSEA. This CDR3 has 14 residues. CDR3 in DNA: TGCAGCGTCCAATCGGCCAGTTTTGTCAATGAGCAGTTCTTC. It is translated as CSVQSASFVNEQFF.

This CDR3 reads CASSLWPGDEQFF. The CDR3 DNA is TGTGCCAGCAGTTTATGGCCCGGGGATGAGCAGTTCTTC. The chain recombines TRBV12-3 or TRBV12-4 with TRBJ2-1; possibly TRBD2 for D (5 bases). The CDR3 totals 13 residues. V shed 2 bases and J shed 8 bases, with 10 bases lying between them.

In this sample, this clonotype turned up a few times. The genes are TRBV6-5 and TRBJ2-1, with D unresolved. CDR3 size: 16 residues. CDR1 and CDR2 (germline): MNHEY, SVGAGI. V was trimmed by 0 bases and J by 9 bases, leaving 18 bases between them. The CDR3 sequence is CASSYSAARSWGEQFF. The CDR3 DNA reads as TGTGCCAGCAGTTACTCGGCTGCGCGCTCGTGGGGTGAGCAGTTCTTC.

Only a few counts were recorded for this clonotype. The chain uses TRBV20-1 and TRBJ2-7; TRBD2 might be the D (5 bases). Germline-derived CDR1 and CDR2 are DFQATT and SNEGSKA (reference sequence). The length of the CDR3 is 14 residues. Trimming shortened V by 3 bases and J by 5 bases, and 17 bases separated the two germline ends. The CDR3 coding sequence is TGCAGTGCTAGTGGGTTAGAGGGATCCAACGAGCAGTACTTC. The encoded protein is CSASGLEGSNEQYF.

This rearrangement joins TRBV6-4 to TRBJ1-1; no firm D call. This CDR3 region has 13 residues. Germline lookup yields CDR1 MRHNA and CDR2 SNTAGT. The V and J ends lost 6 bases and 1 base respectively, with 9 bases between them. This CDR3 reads CASREFENTEAFF. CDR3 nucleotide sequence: TGTGCCAGCAGGGAGTTTGAGAACACTGAAGCTTTCTTT.

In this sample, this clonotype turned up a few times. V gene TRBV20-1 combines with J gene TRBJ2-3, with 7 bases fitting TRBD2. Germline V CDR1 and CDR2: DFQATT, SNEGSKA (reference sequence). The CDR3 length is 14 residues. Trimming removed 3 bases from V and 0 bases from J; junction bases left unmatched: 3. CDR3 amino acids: CSASGSGSTDTQYF. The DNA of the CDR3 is TGCAGTGCTAGCGGTAGCGGGAGCACAGATACGCAGTATTTT.

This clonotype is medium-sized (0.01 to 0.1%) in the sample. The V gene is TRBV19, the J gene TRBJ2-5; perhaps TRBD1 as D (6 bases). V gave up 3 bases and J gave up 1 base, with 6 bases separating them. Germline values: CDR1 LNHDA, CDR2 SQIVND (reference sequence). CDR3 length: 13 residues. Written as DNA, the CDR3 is TGTGCCAGTAGTATGGACAGCCAAGAGACCCAGTACTTC. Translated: CASSMDSQETQYF.

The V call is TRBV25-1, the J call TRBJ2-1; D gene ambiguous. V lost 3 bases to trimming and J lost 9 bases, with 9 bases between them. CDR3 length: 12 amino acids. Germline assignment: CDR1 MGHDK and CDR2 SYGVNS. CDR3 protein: CASSDNRGEQFF. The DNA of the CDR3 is TGTGCCAGCAGTGATAATCGCGGTGAGCAGTTCTTC.

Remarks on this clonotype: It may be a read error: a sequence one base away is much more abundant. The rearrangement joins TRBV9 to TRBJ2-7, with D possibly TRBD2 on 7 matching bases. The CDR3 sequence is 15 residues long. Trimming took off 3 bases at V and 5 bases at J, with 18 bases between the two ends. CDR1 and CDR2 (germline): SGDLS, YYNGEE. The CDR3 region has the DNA TGTGCCAGCAGCGGATGGGAGGGGGGGCAAGACGAGCAGTACTTC. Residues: CASSGWEGGQDEQYF.

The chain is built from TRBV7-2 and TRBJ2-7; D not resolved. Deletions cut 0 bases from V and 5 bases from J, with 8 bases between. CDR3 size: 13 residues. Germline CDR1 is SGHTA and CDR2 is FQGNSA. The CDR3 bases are TGTGCCAGCAGCTTAGCGGTTTTGAACGAGCAGTACTTC. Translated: CASSLAVLNEQYF.